A single sample gave rise to the 3 T cell receptor beta chains below, sequenced in a study of cytomegalovirus exposure and HLA in healthy donors. The PCR contained 60 Vbeta and 13 Jbeta primers. Libraries were prepared by immunoSEQ multiplex PCR; TCRdb keeps only in-frame clonotypes and omits some of them. The table shows 150,000 to 200,000 clones, with around 68% occurring only once. The sequencing input was PBMCs. The receptors were sampled from a woman aged 40 to 49 in good health and CMV-seropositive.

This chain links TRBV9 with TRBJ2-3; TRBD2 agrees at 11 bases. Germline V gene lookup returns CDR1 SGDLS and CDR2 YYNGEE. The CDR3 has 18 residues. V shed 1 base, J shed 6 bases, and the junction held 13 bases outside the gene matches. The CDR3 DNA is TGTGCCAGCAGCGTAACCCAATCTAGCGGGGGGCCCAGGGATACGCAGTATTTT. It is translated as CASSVTQSSGGPRDTQYF.

The chain uses TRBV20-1 and TRBJ2-1; D might be TRBD1 (6 bases). Trimming cost V 6 bases and J 5 bases, with 8 bases left between them. The germline V gene encodes CDR1 DFQATT and CDR2 SNEGSKA (reference sequence). The CDR3 is made up of 11 amino acids. The CDR3 DNA is TGCAGTGCGGGGGCTCACAATGAGCAGTTCTTC. Translated, it gives CSAGAHNEQFF.

J is TRBJ1-6 and V is TRBV19; 8 nucleotides agree with TRBD1. Germline V CDR1 and CDR2: LNHDA, SQIVND (reference sequence). This CDR3 has 16 residues. Unmatched junction bases numbered 8, after V lost 5 bases and J lost 5 bases. The CDR3 here is CASSSPDRADNSPLHF. CDR3 bases: TGTGCCAGTAGTTCCCCGGACAGGGCTGATAATTCACCCCTCCACTTT.